This is a list of T cell receptor beta chains from one sample in a study of PD-1 blockade in classical Hodgkin lymphoma. Profiling relied on immunoSEQ multiplex PCR, and the TCRdb table lists in-frame clones only, not all of them. The data show about 22,000 clones, about two thirds seen once. This specimen consisted of peripheral blood mononuclear cells (PBMCs), obtained at baseline. The receptor set was obtained from a human donor with classical Hodgkin lymphoma. Each CDR3 is given with its conserved first and last residue. D genes are given only for firm matches. The size entry is marked missing in some rows and otherwise reads once, few, many or a size class.

clone_size | j_call | v_call | d_call | cdr3_aa | cdr3_nt
NA | TRBJ2-7 | TRBV19 | TRBD2 | CASRTSGEYAAEQYF | TGTGCCAGCAGGACTAGCGGGGAATACGCAGCCGAGCAGTACTTC
NA | TRBJ1-4 | TRBV7-2 | TRBD1 | CASSLGQGGLGEKLFF | TGTGCCAGCAGCTTAGGACAGGGAGGCTTGGGCGAAAAACTGTTTTTT
few | TRBJ2-1 | TRBV4-1 | NA | CASSQRAERGSSYNEQFF | TGCGCCAGCAGCCAAAGGGCCGAACGGGGAAGCTCCTACAATGAGCAGTTCTTC
NA | TRBJ1-2 | TRBV7-6 | TRBD1 | CASGRGPPYYGYTF | TGTGCCAGCGGCAGGGGGCCCCCTTACTATGGCTACACCTTC
NA | TRBJ1-5 | TRBV10-2 | NA | CASSGLTGYQPQHF | TGCGCCAGCAGTGGATTAACAGGGTATCAGCCCCAGCATTTT
NA | TRBJ2-1 | TRBV28 | NA | CASSSPTGNNEQFF | TGTGCCAGCAGTTCTCCCACAGGGAATAATGAGCAGTTCTTC
NA | TRBJ1-5 | TRBV2 | TRBD1 | CASRRDREGQPQHF | TGTGCCAGCAGGCGGGACAGGGAAGGTCAGCCCCAGCATTTT
few | TRBJ1-5 | TRBV7-9 | NA | CASSQEQAMNQPQHF | TGTGCCAGCAGCCAGGAACAGGCGATGAATCAGCCCCAGCATTTT
few | TRBJ2-5 | TRBV7-6 | NA | CASSLEGRGARETQYF | TGTGCCAGCAGCCTAGAGGGTCGGGGAGCGCGGGAGACCCAGTACTTC
NA | TRBJ2-3 | TRBV18 | TRBD2 | CASSRGSGSGTDTQYF | TGTGCCAGCTCACGGGGTAGCGGGAGCGGCACAGATACGCAGTATTTT
NA | TRBJ2-6 | TRBV7-2 | NA | CASSLVSGANVLTF | TGTGCCAGCAGCTTAGTCTCTGGGGCCAACGTCCTGACTTTC
NA | TRBJ2-3 | TRBV30 | NA | CAWSPRVSDTQYF | TGTGCCTGGAGTCCGCGAGTGTCAGATACGCAGTATTTT
NA | TRBJ1-2 | TRBV5-1 | NA | CASRHDRIYGYTF | TGTGCCAGCAGACACGACAGGATCTATGGCTACACCTTC
NA | TRBJ2-7 | TRBV7-2 | TRBD2 | CASSLDSSGASYEQYF | TGTGCCAGCAGCTTAGATAGTAGCGGGGCCTCCTACGAGCAGTACTTC
NA | TRBJ1-2 | TRBV6-1 | NA | CASSDGRGVGYGYTF | TGTGCCAGCAGTGATGGCCGCGGGGTCGGCTATGGCTACACCTTC
NA | TRBJ2-5 | TRBV5-1 | NA | CASSLQGLKETQYF | TGCGCCAGCAGCTTGCAGGGACTCAAAGAGACCCAGTACTTC
NA | TRBJ2-1 | TRBV28 | TRBD2 | CASSFISGTDNEQFF | TGTGCCAGCAGTTTCATCAGCGGGACCGACAATGAGCAGTTCTTC
once | TRBJ2-2 | TRBV6-6 | NA | CASSYLPGHPPGELFF | TGTGCCAGCAGTTACTTACCGGGACACCCACCCGGGGAGCTGTTTTTT
NA | TRBJ1-2 | TRBV12-5 | NA | CASGFSGAPGEDGYTF | TGTGCTAGTGGTTTTAGTGGGGCCCCCGGAGAAGATGGCTACACCTTC
NA | TRBJ1-1 | TRBV7-9 | NA | CASKEGHVGPEAFF | TGTGCTTCCAAAGAGGGGCACGTCGGACCTGAAGCTTTCTTT
medium-sized | TRBJ2-1 | TRBV18 | TRBD2 | CASSPSLADINEQFF | TGTGCCAGCTCACCCAGTCTAGCGGATATTAATGAGCAGTTCTTC
NA | TRBJ1-5 | TRBV6-6 | NA | CASNGGSNQPQHF | TGTGCCAGCAACGGGGGTAGCAATCAGCCCCAGCATTTT
once | TRBJ1-5 | TRBV19 | NA | CASISLGEGIQPQHF | TGTGCCAGTATTTCACTGGGGGAGGGAATTCAGCCCCAGCATTTT
NA | TRBJ2-1 | TRBV9 | TRBD2 | CASSDQTSGHNEQFF | TGTGCCAGCAGCGACCAGACTAGCGGGCATAATGAGCAGTTCTTC
NA | TRBJ2-7 | TRBV28 | TRBD1 | CACSSPAEQGDEQYF | TGTGCCTGCAGTTCACCCGCGGAACAGGGGGATGAGCAGTACTTC
NA | TRBJ2-5 | TRBV9 | TRBD2 | CASSVVLAGVEETQYF | TGTGCCAGCAGCGTAGTGCTAGCGGGAGTTGAGGAGACCCAGTACTTC
few | TRBJ1-5 | TRBV19 | TRBD1 | CASSLRDRGYQPQHF | TGTGCCAGTAGCCTCCGGGACAGGGGCTATCAGCCCCAGCATTTT
NA | TRBJ2-7 | TRBV9 | TRBD2 | CASRGTGTSGSSRGYEQYF | TGTGCCAGCAGAGGCACCGGGACTAGCGGGAGCTCACGGGGATACGAGCAGTACTTC
NA | TRBJ2-4 | TRBV5-1 | NA | CASSLESIAKNIQYF | TGCGCCAGCAGCTTGGAGTCTATAGCCAAAAACATTCAGTACTTC
once | TRBJ1-1 | TRBV4-1 | TRBD1 | CASSQGQGAVLAFF | TGCGCCAGCAGCCAGGGACAGGGAGCGGTATTAGCTTTCTTT
few | TRBJ1-1 | TRBV19 | NA | CASSIVAISNTEAFF | TGTGCCAGTAGTATCGTCGCAATTTCCAACACTGAAGCTTTCTTT
NA | TRBJ1-5 | TRBV7-2 | NA | CASRSGHENQPQHF | TGTGCCAGCAGGTCGGGACACGAAAATCAGCCCCAGCATTTT